These 27 T cell receptor beta chains were all obtained from the same sample, sequenced in a study of T cell repertoires in cytomegalovirus infection (dated by TCRdb to the late 2010s). The sample was run on an Illumina HiSeq 1500. In-frame beta chains were kept once TCRdb had trimmed the public reads at Q25 with fastp and called clones with MiXCR. All rows with the same CDR3 protein become a single entry with the most common DNA and genes. The sample includes roughly 990,000 distinct CDR3 sequences, with roughly 30% observed a single time. More than 13% of the sample is taken by the ten largest. Reading the label with the study, this specimen's treatment or condition is: in vitro stimulation with specific CMV peptide epitopes to enrich CMV-specific T cells. For these receptors, no antigen is known. Sequences were derived from cultured CD8+ T cells from PBMCs, sampled from culture after CMV antigen stimulation. All receptors derive from a human donor in good health (CMV status not recorded). Some clones in this sample may be carry-over from other donors' samples.

The chain carries TRBV12-3 or TRBV12-4 and TRBJ2-3, with 7 positions matching TRBD1. The CDR3 is 15 amino acids. V lost 3 bases and J lost 3; bases outside the gene matches: 6. The CDR3 protein is CASSFTGVGTDTQYF. CDR3 DNA sequence: TGTGCCAGCAGTTTCACAGGGGTGGGAACAGATACGCAGTATTTT.

The chain employs TRBV27 and TRBJ2-5; D is perhaps TRBD1 or TRBD2 (5 bases each). V shed 5 bases and J shed 5 bases, with 12 bases lying between them. The CDR3 is made up of 13 amino acids. Germline CDR1 MNHEY, CDR2 SMNVEV (reference sequence). The chain's CDR3 is CASSPQGPETQYF. In nucleotides, the CDR3 is TGTGCCAGCAGTCCCCAGGGACCGGAGACCCAGTACTTC.

This chain links TRBV4-3 with TRBJ2-1; TRBD2 aligns across 10 bases. The germline gives CDR1 LGHNA, CDR2 YSLEER. After removal of 4 bases from V and 9 bases from J, the junction contained 12 bases not matched to a gene. This CDR3 comprises 16 residues. The CDR3 here is CASSPQLSGGASEQFF. The DNA of the CDR3 is TGCGCCAGCAGCCCCCAACTAAGCGGGGGGGCAAGTGAGCAGTTCTTC.

Comment on this clonotype: A read error may produce the germline difference seen at one junction end. This sequence joins TRBV6-6 and TRBJ1-2; a possible D gene is TRBD1 (6 bases). The CDR3 runs 14 residues. Germline CDR1 is MNHNY and CDR2 is SVGAGI (reference sequence). CDR3 DNA sequence: TGTGCCGGCAGCGCAACCTTGGCAGGGGATGGCTACACCTTC. Its translation is CAGSATLAGDGYTF.

This clonotype was found many times. The V call is TRBV7-9, the J call TRBJ2-7; no definite D call. Looked up from germline, CDR1 is SEHNR and CDR2 is FQNEAQ (reference sequence). Trimming left V 5 bases short and J 2 bases short, with 7 bases between. There are 12 residues in the CDR3. The CDR3 protein is CASSRDPYEQYF. The CDR3 DNA reads TGTGCCAGCAGCCGAGACCCCTACGAGCAGTACTTC.

The chain combines TRBV19 with TRBJ1-2; 8 bases are a match to TRBD1. V dropped 2 bases and J dropped 3; count of bases not matched to a gene: 8. The CDR3 extends over 16 amino acids. CDR1 and CDR2 (germline): LNHDA, SQIVND (reference sequence). CDR3 coding DNA: TGTGCCAGTAGTATACCTCGACAGACAGGGGACTATGGCTACACCTTC. Its protein is CASSIPRQTGDYGYTF.

A note on this clonotype: The germline gene is not matched at one end of the junction; a read error may be the cause. The chain links TRBV19 to TRBJ2-5; TRBD1 matches at 7 bases. The CDR3 length is 15 residues. Germline V CDR1 and CDR2: LNHDA, SQIVND (reference sequence). Written as DNA, the CDR3 is TGTGCCAGTAGTATCCCGGACAGGAATAAAGAGCCCCAGTACTTC. Its translation is CASSIPDRNKEPQYF.

This clonotype was seen only once. J is TRBJ2-7 and V is TRBV13; tentative D call: TRBD1 (6 bases). CDR3 length equals 14 residues. Trimming pared 0 bases from V and 5 bases from J, leaving 11 bases between. CDR1 and CDR2 from the germline V gene are PRHDT and FYEKMQ (reference sequence). The CDR3 nucleotides read TGTGCCAGCAGCTTAGGGGGGGCTCTCCACGAGCAGTACGTC. Protein product: CASSLGGALHEQYV.

This clonotype turned up a few times. The chain uses TRBV12-3 or TRBV12-4 and TRBJ1-1; D is unclear. V dropped 6 bases and J dropped 6 bases, with 11 bases sitting between them. This CDR3 has 12 amino acids. The CDR3 sequence is CASSINNAEAFF. CDR3 DNA sequence: TGTGCCAGCAGCATTAACAATGCTGAAGCTTTCTTT.

Comment on this clonotype: A much more abundant neighbour one base away suggests this may be a read error. This chain uses TRBV10-3 with TRBJ1-1, with 8 bases identical to TRBD1. This CDR3 region has 15 residues. Germline V gives CDR1 ENHRY, CDR2 SYGVKD. CDR3 loop: CTITERTGQGTEAFF. CDR3 DNA: TGTACCATCACCGAACGGACAGGGCAGGGCACTGAAGCTTTCTTT.

This clonotype has more than one count but fewer than ten. This chain links TRBV2 with TRBJ1-4, with a weak D call TRBD1 (5 bases). CDR3 length: 15 amino acids. Trimming took off 6 bases at V and 7 bases at J, with 18 bases between the two ends. Germline V gives CDR1 SNHLY, CDR2 FYNNEI. CDR3 coding DNA: TGTGCCAGCAGAGCGACATGGGGGAGCGGTGAAAAACTGTTTTTT. Its translation: CASRATWGSGEKLFF.

This clonotype came up many times. The chain recombines TRBV7-8 with TRBJ1-5; no definite D call. Per germline, CDR1 SGHVS and CDR2 FQNEAQ. Trimming shortened V by 6 bases and J by 0 bases, and 15 bases separated the two germline ends. There are 16 residues in the CDR3. CDR3 sequence (DNA): TGTGCCAGCAGTTCAGCTGGAGGGAATAGCAATCAGCCCCAGCATTTT. Its translation is CASSSAGGNSNQPQHF.

As to this clonotype: The junction departs from germline at one end; a sequencing error may be responsible. The genes are TRBV7-6 and TRBJ1-3, with D maybe TRBD1 (6 bases). The CDR3 runs 13 residues. CDR1 is SGHVS, CDR2 FNYEAQ, per germline. The CDR3, as DNA: TGTGCCAACAGCAGGACAGCTGGAAACACCATATATTTT. As protein: CANSRTAGNTIYF.

The chain carries TRBV20-1 and TRBJ1-1; D is unclear. V dropped 0 bases and J dropped 7 bases, with 15 bases sitting between them. The germline CDR1 and CDR2 sequences are DFQATT and SNEGSKA (reference sequence). The CDR3 extends over 14 amino acids. The CDR3 sequence is CSARDWRTNFEAFF. The CDR3 nucleotides read TGCAGTGCTAGAGATTGGAGGACTAATTTTGAAGCTTTCTTT.

The chain carries TRBV6-1 and TRBJ2-5; D might be TRBD1 (6 bases). Germline lookup yields CDR1 MNHNS and CDR2 SASEGT. The CDR3 spans 16 residues. The ends were cut back, 6 bases at V and 3 bases at J, with 20 bases in the middle. The CDR3 sequence is CASSLTGTWPKETQYF. In nucleotides, the CDR3 is TGTGCCAGCAGCTTGACAGGCACCTGGCCAAAAGAGACCCAGTACTTC.

This clonotype was picked up many times. This rearrangement joins TRBV7-2 to TRBJ2-3, with D possibly being TRBD1 (6 bases). This CDR3 has 15 residues. V lost 1 base and J lost 5, with 13 bases in between. Germline-derived CDR1 and CDR2 are SGHTA and FQGNSA. The CDR3 coding sequence is TGTGCCAGCAGCTTAGGTCTTTTAGGGGGAGATACGCAGTATTTT. Translating gives CASSLGLLGGDTQYF.

The chain links TRBV4-1 to TRBJ1-4, with 7 bases fitting TRBD1. The CDR3 length is 15 residues. Germline CDR1 reads MGHRA; CDR2 reads YSYEKL. The V segment lost 5 bases and the J segment 8 bases; nucleotides outside the gene matches: 11. CDR3 coding DNA: TGCGCCAGCAGCACTCAGGACAGGCTGGGCGAAAAACTGTTTTTT. Protein: CASSTQDRLGEKLFF.

CDR3 coding DNA: TGTGCCAGCAGCAAGACAGGGGCCTACAATGAGCAGTTCTTC. Translation gives CASSKTGAYNEQFF. V and J are TRBV27 and TRBJ2-1, with 8 positions matching TRBD1. Germline lookup yields CDR1 MNHEY and CDR2 SMNVEV (reference sequence). This CDR3 is built from 14 residues. V gave up 6 bases and J gave up 2 bases; unmatched junction bases: 3.

This clonotype was picked up many times. This sequence joins TRBV11-2 and TRBJ2-2; D call uncertain. The germline V gene has CDR1 SGHAT and CDR2 FQNNGV. The CDR3 covers 10 residues. The V end was cut by 4 bases, the J end by 7 bases, with 1 base between. CDR3 loop: CASSYGELFF. CDR3 nucleotides: TGTGCCAGCAGCTACGGGGAGCTGTTTTTT. Variable domain in full (rest from reference TRBV11-2 and TRBJ2-2): EAGVAQSPRYKIIEKRQSVAFWCNPISGHATLYWYQQILGQGPKLLIQFQNNGVVDDSQLPKDRFSAERLKGVDSTLKIQPAKLEDSAVYLCASSYGELFFGEGSRLTVL.

In its sample, this clonotype was seen a few times. This rearrangement joins TRBV27 to TRBJ1-1; 7 bases map to TRBD1. The CDR3 is made up of 14 amino acids. Per germline, CDR1 MNHEY and CDR2 SMNVEV (reference sequence). Unmatched junction bases numbered 11, after V lost 6 bases and J lost 7 bases. The CDR3 region has the DNA TGTGCCAGCAGGACAGGGTTGGGGACTGGTGAAGCTTTCTTT. Its protein is CASRTGLGTGEAFF.

The V and J genes are TRBV12-3 or TRBV12-4 and TRBJ1-3, with D uncertain. V dropped 2 bases and J dropped 3 bases, with 14 bases sitting between them. The CDR3 consists of 16 residues. The CDR3 loop reads CASSLREVRYGNTIYF. As DNA, the CDR3 is TGTGCCAGCAGTTTAAGGGAGGTTAGGTATGGAAACACCATATATTTT.

This sequence joins TRBV19 and TRBJ1-5, with 9 nucleotides matching TRBD1. Losses at the gene ends were 5 bases for V and 9 bases for J; bases not matched to a gene: 11. The CDR3 runs to 15 residues. Germline CDR1 LNHDA, CDR2 SQIVND (reference sequence). This chain's CDR3 is CASSPGQGNVGPQHF. The CDR3 region has the DNA TGTGCCAGTAGTCCGGGACAGGGAAATGTCGGGCCCCAGCATTTT.

This clonotype was detected many times. The V call is TRBV4-2, the J call TRBJ2-7; unclear D gene. The V gene's germline CDR1 is LGHNA and CDR2 YNFKEQ. Trimming shortened V by 0 bases and J by 2 bases, and 11 bases separated the two germline ends. This CDR3 has 15 residues. CDR3 DNA: TGTGCCAGCAGCCAAGATGAGGCTGGGACCTACGAGCAGTACTTC. This translates into CASSQDEAGTYEQYF.

This sequence joins TRBV19 and TRBJ2-2; 8 positions agree with TRBD1. J was trimmed by 4 bases and V by 7 bases; bases with no gene match: 11. Germline V CDR1 and CDR2: LNHDA, SQIVND (reference sequence). The CDR3 contains 16 residues. For the CDR3, the DNA is TGTGCCAGTACCCCATCCAGGACAGGGATCACCGGGGAGCTGTTTTTT. Protein sequence: CASTPSRTGITGELFF. The complete variable domain, with remaining parts taken from reference TRBV19 and TRBJ2-2, reads DGGITQSPKYLFRKEGQNVTLSCEQNLNHDAMYWYRQDPGQGLRLIYYSQIVNDFQKGDIAEGYSVSREKKESFPLTVTSAQKNPTAFYLCASTPSRTGITGELFFGEGSRLTVL.

This chain uses TRBV19 with TRBJ1-2, with D possibly being TRBD1 (5 bases). Trimming took 3 bases from V and 4 from J, leaving 9 bases between them. CDR3 length: 13 amino acids. Germline assignment: CDR1 LNHDA and CDR2 SQIVND (reference sequence). The DNA for the CDR3 is TGTGCCAGTAGTATGCAGGGCTCCTATGGCTACACCTTC. Translation: CASSMQGSYGYTF.

J is TRBJ1-1 and V is TRBV11-2, with 7 nucleotides matching TRBD1. The CDR3 contains 19 residues. J gave up 0 bases and V 6 bases, and 19 bases lay outside the gene matches. From germline, CDR1 is SGHAT and CDR2 FQNNGV. This CDR3 is CASSPPGAGGHFLNTEAFF. CDR3 DNA: TGTGCCAGCAGTCCCCCCGGGGCAGGGGGTCATTTTTTGAACACTGAAGCTTTCTTT.

The chain joins TRBV6-4 to TRBJ1-2; possibly TRBD1 for D (6 bases). Looked up from germline, CDR1 is MRHNA and CDR2 is SNTAGT. This CDR3 has 15 amino acids. V gave up 8 bases and J gave up 2 bases, with 18 bases separating them. The CDR3 here is CASSRQAGENYGYTF. The CDR3 DNA follows: TGTGCCAGCTCTCGACAGGCCGGGGAAAACTATGGCTACACCTTC.